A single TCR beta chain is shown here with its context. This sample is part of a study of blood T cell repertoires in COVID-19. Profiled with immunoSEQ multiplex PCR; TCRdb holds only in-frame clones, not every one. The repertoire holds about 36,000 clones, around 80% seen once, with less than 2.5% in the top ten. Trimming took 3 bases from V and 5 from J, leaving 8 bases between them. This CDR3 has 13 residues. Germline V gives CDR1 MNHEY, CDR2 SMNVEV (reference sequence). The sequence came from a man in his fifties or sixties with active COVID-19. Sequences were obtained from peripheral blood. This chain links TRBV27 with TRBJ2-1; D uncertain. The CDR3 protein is CASSLGPDNEQFF. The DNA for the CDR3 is TGTGCCAGCAGTTTGGGCCCGGACAATGAGCAGTTCTTC.